These 19 T cell receptor beta chains were sequenced from one sample in a study of blood T cell repertoires in COVID-19. Clones were sequenced by immunoSEQ multiplex PCR, and TCRdb holds only the in-frame ones, with some missing. This table has roughly 110,000 clones, about 79% appearing once. The specimen was peripheral blood. The receptors come from a man at least 80 years old with COVID-19, enrolled during active disease.

The chain links TRBV5-1 to TRBJ1-1; 8 bases agree with TRBD1. The germline V gene has CDR1 SGHRS and CDR2 YFSETQ. The CDR3 has 15 residues. Trimming cost V 0 bases and J 1 base; bases outside gene matches: 2. CDR3 sequence reads: CASSLAGQGNTEAFF. DNA for the CDR3: TGCGCCAGCAGCTTGGCCGGACAGGGGAACACTGAAGCTTTCTTT.

V and J are TRBV18 and TRBJ2-2; 7 nucleotides match TRBD2. The CDR3 has 18 amino acids. V shed 3 bases, J shed 4 bases, and the junction held 14 bases outside the gene matches. Germline assignment: CDR1 KGHSH and CDR2 LQKENI. The CDR3 protein is CASSPPRRGSLGTGELFF. The CDR3 DNA follows: TGTGCCAGCTCACCTCCCCGGCGGGGGAGTTTAGGCACCGGGGAGCTGTTTTTT. The whole variable domain, filled in from reference TRBV18 and TRBJ2-2, reads NAGVMQNPRHLVRRRGQEARLRCSPMKGHSHVYWYRQLPEEGLKFMVYLQKENIIDESGMPKERFSAEFPKEGPSILRIQQVVRGDSAAYFCASSPPRRGSLGTGELFFGEGSRLTVL.

The chain combines TRBV11-2 with TRBJ1-5; perhaps TRBD1 as D (6 bases). Deletions cut 0 bases from V and 2 bases from J, with 11 bases between. The CDR3 extends over 16 amino acids. The V gene's germline CDR1 is SGHAT and CDR2 FQNNGV. CDR3 amino acids: CASSLDTGLGNQPQHF. The DNA of the CDR3 is TGTGCCAGCAGCTTAGATACAGGGTTGGGCAATCAGCCCCAGCATTTT.

As for this clone: Within the sample, other DNA sequences also encode this same CDR3. Here the CDR3 reads CASSPGLAGETQYF. DNA for the CDR3: TGCGCCAGCAGCCCAGGACTAGCGGGAGAGACCCAGTACTTC. The rearrangement uses TRBV5-1 and TRBJ2-5; 11 bases are a match to TRBD2. CDR1 SGHRS and CDR2 YFSETQ come from the germline V gene. Unmatched junction bases numbered 3, after V lost 4 bases and J lost 4 bases. This CDR3 is built from 14 residues.

J is TRBJ1-1 and V is TRBV15, with D uncertain. The germline gives CDR1 LNHNV, CDR2 YYDKDF (reference sequence). CDR3 length: 15 amino acids. Between the trimmed V and J ends, which lost 0 bases and 2 bases, there was a span of 10 bases. The CDR3 DNA reads TGTGCCACCAGCAGAGATACAGCAGAAAACACTGAAGCTTTCTTT. Translating gives CATSRDTAENTEAFF.

The rearrangement uses TRBV11-3 and TRBJ2-5; TRBD2 matches 7 bases. Germline CDR1 and CDR2: SGHNT and YENEEA. The CDR3 sequence is 14 residues long. The trim removed 8 bases at V and 1 base at J, leaving 7 bases unmatched. CDR3 sequence reads: CASCGGGSQETQYF. The CDR3 DNA reads as TGTGCCAGCTGCGGGGGAGGCAGCCAAGAGACCCAGTACTTC.

The chain employs TRBV21-1 and TRBJ2-5; the table's D call of TRBD1 was not tested on the DNA. TRBV21-1 counts as a pseudogene. The CDR3 is 18 amino acids. The CDR3 spells CASNLGQGSRGVKETQYF. The CDR3 DNA sequence: TGTGCCAGCAACTTGGGACAGGGAAGTAGAGGAGTGAAAGAGACCCAGTACTTC.

The chain recombines TRBV2 with TRBJ1-2; perhaps TRBD1 as D (5 bases). The CDR3 covers 14 residues. V dropped 3 bases and J dropped 5 bases, with 13 bases sitting between them. Germline values: CDR1 SNHLY, CDR2 FYNNEI. In DNA form, the CDR3 reads TGTGCCAGCAGTGACGGAGGGCAGGGATATGGCTACACCTTC. Protein product: CASSDGGQGYGYTF.

CDR3 sequence (DNA): TGTGCCAGCAGCTTAACCTCGGTAGAATACACAGATACGCAGTATTTT. As protein: CASSLTSVEYTDTQYF. The V and J genes are TRBV7-6 and TRBJ2-3; D is uncertain. The CDR3 has 16 amino acids. CDR1 and CDR2 (germline): SGHVS, FNYEAQ. Trimming took 2 bases from V and 2 from J, leaving 14 bases between them. Variable domain in full (rest from reference TRBV7-6 and TRBJ2-3): GAGVSQSPRYKVTKRGQDVALRCDPISGHVSLYWYRQALGQGPEFLTYFNYEAQQDKSGLPNDRFSAERPEGSISTLTIQRTEQRDSAMYRCASSLTSVEYTDTQYFGPGTRLTVL.

The chain combines TRBV2 with TRBJ1-4; D remains ambiguous. V gave up 2 bases and J gave up 3 bases, with 16 bases separating them. Germline CDR1 reads SNHLY; CDR2 reads FYNNEI. This CDR3 is built from 17 residues. The CDR3 protein is CASSETVKAGPNEKLFF. For the CDR3, the DNA is TGTGCCAGCAGTGAAACAGTAAAGGCAGGCCCTAATGAAAAACTGTTTTTT. Full variable domain (remainder filled in from reference TRBV2 and TRBJ1-4): EPEVTQTPSHQVTQMGQEVILRCVPISNHLYFYWYRQILGQKVEFLVSFYNNEISEKSEIFDDQFSVERPDGSNFTLKIRSTKLEDSAMYFCASSETVKAGPNEKLFFGSGTQLSVL.

This chain joins TRBV6-2 or TRBV6-3 and TRBJ2-7; 10 bases match TRBD2. In germline, CDR1 is MNHEY, CDR2 SVGEGT. Trimming removed 2 bases from V and 0 bases from J; junction bases left unmatched: 10. There are 18 residues in the CDR3. The CDR3 loop is CASSYGSGRKNSSYEQYF. CDR3 DNA sequence: TGTGCCAGCAGTTACGGTAGCGGGAGGAAAAACTCCTCCTACGAGCAGTACTTC.

The chain is built from TRBV7-2 and TRBJ2-3, with D unclear. CDR3 length: 14 amino acids. The V gene lost 2 bases and the J gene lost 6 bases, with 12 bases spanning the gap. Per germline, CDR1 SGHTA and CDR2 FQGNSA. The CDR3 loop reads CASSLNAAADTQYF. For the CDR3, the DNA is TGTGCCAGCAGCTTAAACGCCGCGGCGGATACGCAGTATTTT.

In its sample, this clone was seen once. The V and J genes are TRBV3-1 (or the pseudogene TRBV3-2) and TRBJ1-5; TRBD1 might be the D (5 bases). This CDR3 is 12 amino acids long. V lost 4 bases and J 6 bases, leaving 7 bases between the germline ends. Looked up from germline, CDR1 is LGHDT and CDR2 is YNNKEL (reference sequence). The CDR3: CASSRGGQPQHF. The DNA of the CDR3 is TGTGCCAGCAGCCGGGGGGGTCAGCCCCAGCATTTT.

This chain links TRBV5-4 with TRBJ2-5; maybe TRBD1 (6 bases). The CDR3 consists of 15 residues. In germline, CDR1 is SGHNT, CDR2 YYREEE (reference sequence). Trimming cost V 3 bases and J 2 bases, with 14 bases left between them. The CDR3 nucleotides are TGTGCCAGCAGCTCGCGATCACAGGGACAAGAGACCCAGTACTTC. Residues: CASSSRSQGQETQYF.

There are a few counts of this clone. V usage is TRBV7-3 and J usage is TRBJ2-2; the match to TRBD2 covers 10 bases. Losses at the gene ends were 11 bases for V and 6 bases for J; bases not matched to a gene: 9. This CDR3 is built from 14 residues. CDR1 is SGHTA and CDR2 is FQGTGA in the germline V gene. This CDR3 is CASTPLAGAGELFF. In nucleotides, the CDR3 is TGTGCCTCTACTCCGCTAGCGGGAGCCGGGGAGCTGTTTTTT.

The chain combines TRBV19 with TRBJ2-7, with 10 nucleotides matching TRBD1. From germline, CDR1 is LNHDA and CDR2 SQIVND (reference sequence). V was clipped by 5 bases and J by 3 bases; unmatched bases: 13. CDR3 length: 17 residues. The CDR3 loop is CASSPIRGRDRGYEQYF. CDR3 DNA: TGTGCCAGTAGTCCCATTCGGGGGAGGGACAGGGGCTACGAGCAGTACTTC. Complete variable domain (other parts from reference TRBV19 and TRBJ2-7): DGGITQSPKYLFRKEGQNVTLSCEQNLNHDAMYWYRQDPGQGLRLIYYSQIVNDFQKGDIAEGYSVSREKKESFPLTVTSAQKNPTAFYLCASSPIRGRDRGYEQYFGPGTRLTVT.

Here the CDR3 DNA reads TGTGCCAGCAGCGCCACTGACTATTGGCGGGGAGTACCTAGCACAGATACGCAGTATTTT. It specifies CASSATDYWRGVPSTDTQYF. V and J are TRBV9 and TRBJ2-3, with D perhaps TRBD2 (6 bases). The CDR3 runs to 20 residues. Germline CDR1 SGDLS, CDR2 YYNGEE. V was pared by 3 bases and J by 0 bases, with 26 bases between.

The V gene is TRBV29-1, the J gene TRBJ2-2; 8 bases fit TRBD1. The CDR3 length is 16 residues. Germline trimming cut 1 base from V and 3 bases from J; bases unmatched to any gene: 7. The germline gives CDR1 SQVTM, CDR2 ANQGSEA. The CDR3 DNA sequence: TGCAGCGTTGAAGGAGGGGGACAGGCTGACACCGGGGAGCTGTTTTTT. The encoded protein is CSVEGGGQADTGELFF.

This chain connects TRBV6-5 to TRBJ1-2; the D gene is possibly TRBD1 (5 bases). V lost 5 bases to trimming and J lost 7 bases, with 11 bases between them. This CDR3 contains 12 residues. In germline, CDR1 is MNHEY, CDR2 SVGAGI. The CDR3 reads CASSQGSAGYTF. The DNA of the CDR3 is TGTGCCAGCAGTCAGGGTTCCGCTGGCTACACCTTC.